This T cell receptor beta chain was profiled in a study of T cells in Graves' hyperthyroidism and ophthalmopathy. Amplified TCR beta CDR3 regions derived from RNA transcripts. Primed by the HTBI set, a first-round RT-PCR was run on the TCR CDR3. TCRdb analysed the multiplex PCR reads with MiXCR anew, one entry per CDR3 protein. The sample has about 300,000 distinct CDR3 sequences; less than 30% are singletons. This clonotype was seen many times. Among the patients, aged 18 to 65, hyperthyroidism was newly diagnosed and had lasted under 2 months. The PBMCs were sourced from fresh peripheral blood (more than 9 ml). Sequencing was done on a sample of blood. The receptor was isolated from a man aged 35 to 55 with Graves' hyperthyroidism that later progressed to Graves' ophthalmopathy.

The CDR3, as DNA: TGTGCCACCAGTGATTGGACAGCTAATCAGCCCCAGCATTTT. Amino acid sequence: CATSDWTANQPQHF. V is TRBV24-1 and J is TRBJ1-5; tentatively, D is TRBD1 (6 bases). Per germline, CDR1 KGHDR and CDR2 SFDVKD. V was clipped by 2 bases and J by 4 bases, with 8 bases between them. This CDR3 contains 14 residues.